The clone carrying this T cell receptor (beta chain) was seen a handful of times. Sequencing targeted expressed TCRB transcripts, as all isolated RNA had been reverse transcribed. Data came from immunoSEQ multiplex PCR; TCRdb stores just in-frame clones and leaves some out. The repertoire consists of about 400,000 clones, with 10% to 15% occurring once and the leading ten covering approximately 0.015%. CDR1 and CDR2 from the germline V gene are KGHSH and LQKENI. There are 14 residues in the CDR3. J was trimmed by 1 base and V by 4 bases; bases with no gene match: 3. The entry originates in a study of beta chain features in type 1 diabetes.

The sample comprised naive CD4+ T cells from blood. The chain links TRBV18 to TRBJ2-7; TRBD1 matches at 8 bases. This TCR came from a young man in good health. CDR3 in amino acids: CASSRTGQSYEQYF. CDR3 DNA sequence: TGTGCCAGCTCACGGACAGGGCAGTCCTACGAGCAGTACTTC. Full variable domain (missing parts from reference TRBV18 and TRBJ2-7): NAGVMQNPRHLVRRRGQEARLRCSPMKGHSHVYWYRQLPEEGLKFMVYLQKENIIDESGMPKERFSAEFPKEGPSILRIQQVVRGDSAAYFCASSRTGQSYEQYFGPGTRLTVT.